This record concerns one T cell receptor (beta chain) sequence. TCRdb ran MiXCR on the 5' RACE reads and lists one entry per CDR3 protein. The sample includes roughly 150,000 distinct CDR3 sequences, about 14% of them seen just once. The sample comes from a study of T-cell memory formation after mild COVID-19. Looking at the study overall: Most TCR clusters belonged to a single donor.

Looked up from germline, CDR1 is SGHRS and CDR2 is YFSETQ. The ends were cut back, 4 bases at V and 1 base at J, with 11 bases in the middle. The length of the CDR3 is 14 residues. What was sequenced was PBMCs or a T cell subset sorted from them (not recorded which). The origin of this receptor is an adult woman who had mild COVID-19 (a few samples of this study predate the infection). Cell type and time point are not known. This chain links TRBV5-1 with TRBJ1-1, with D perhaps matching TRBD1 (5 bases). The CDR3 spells CASSGSGTNTEAFF. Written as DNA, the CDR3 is TGCGCCAGCAGCGGATCCGGGACGAACACTGAAGCTTTCTTT.